These 20 T cell receptor beta chains came from one sample sequenced in a study of blood T cell repertoires in COVID-19 (TCRdb year 2020). Library creation used the immunoSEQ multiplex PCR assay. The clones in this table, taken by TCRdb from immuneACCESS, are in-frame only. Not every clone is retained; where verified, under half of the shortfall comes from an unresolved V gene, and the cause of the rest is unknown. This sample is represented by 250,000 to 300,000 clones; 75% to 95% of them were singletons. Roughly 1.1% of the sample comes from the top ten. Sequenced input: PBMCs or T cells enriched from blood (not recorded which). These receptors were obtained from a woman aged 25 to 45 who had recovered from COVID-19.

The chain employs TRBV7-3 and TRBJ2-3, with 10 bases identical to TRBD1. The germline V gene encodes CDR1 SGHTA and CDR2 FQGTGA. There are 15 residues in the CDR3. J was trimmed by 6 bases and V by 5 bases; bases with no gene match: 8. The CDR3 is CASSTTGGVSDTQYF. CDR3 bases: TGTGCCAGCAGCACGACAGGGGGCGTTTCGGATACGCAGTATTTT.

This clone was counted once. This chain joins TRBV6-5 and TRBJ1-2; D is unclear. V was pared by 4 bases and J by 3 bases, with 15 bases between. The CDR3 runs to 15 residues. Germline assignment: CDR1 MNHEY and CDR2 SVGAGI. The CDR3 nucleotides are TGTGCCAGCAGTTCCGCCGGGCGGGGAGACTATGGCTACACCTTC. Its protein product is CASSSAGRGDYGYTF.

This clone was counted a single time. The chain recombines TRBV6-5 with TRBJ2-7; possibly TRBD2 for D (5 bases). From germline, CDR1 is MNHEY and CDR2 SVGAGI. The CDR3 length is 13 residues. V gave up 5 bases and J gave up 0 bases, with 8 bases separating them. Written as DNA, the CDR3 is TGTGCCAGCAGTCCACTAGACTCCTACGAGCAGTACTTC. Its protein is CASSPLDSYEQYF.

The V call is TRBV5-4, the J call TRBJ2-7; a weak D match, TRBD1 (5 bases). The CDR3 loop spans 15 amino acids. With 4 bases removed from V and 2 bases from J, the gap between germline ends came to 16 bases. CDR1 SGHNT and CDR2 YYREEE come from the germline V gene (reference sequence). In nucleotides, the CDR3 is TGTGCCAGCAGCAGCCGTCAGGGAAGTCCCTACGAGCAGTACTTC. It encodes CASSSRQGSPYEQYF.

The chain joins TRBV5-4 to TRBJ1-1; tentative D call: TRBD1 (5 bases). This CDR3 spans 14 amino acids. With 4 bases removed from V and 5 bases from J, the gap between germline ends came to 15 bases. Germline loops: CDR1 SGHNT, CDR2 YYREEE (reference sequence). The CDR3 DNA sequence: TGTGCCAGCAGCAGGGAGGTCGGGGGAACTGAAGCTTTCTTT. It codes for CASSREVGGTEAFF.

The chain joins TRBV2 to TRBJ2-1, with 11 bases aligning to TRBD2. Germline CDR1 and CDR2: SNHLY and FYNNEI. With 1 base clipped from V and 3 bases from J, the junction kept 2 bases outside the gene matches. This CDR3 has 16 residues. The CDR3 DNA is TGTGCCAGCAGTGAAGAGGGGACTAGCGGCTACAATGAGCAGTTCTTC. Translating gives CASSEEGTSGYNEQFF.

The chain has TRBV5-4 and TRBJ1-5; D gene ambiguous. Germline CDR1 reads SGHNT; CDR2 reads YYREEE (reference sequence). CDR3 length equals 13 residues. V lost 4 bases to trimming and J lost 7 bases, with 12 bases between them. The CDR3 reads CASSSEGGQPQHF. The DNA of the CDR3 is TGTGCCAGCAGCAGCGAGGGTGGGCAGCCCCAGCATTTT.

The chain recombines TRBV9 with TRBJ2-2, with TRBD1 matching over 9 bases. The CDR3 length is 16 residues. Germline V gives CDR1 SGDLS, CDR2 YYNGEE. Losses at the gene ends were 4 bases for V and 3 bases for J; bases not matched to a gene: 7. In nucleotides, the CDR3 is TGTGCCAGCAGCACGGGGACAGGGAGGGACACCGGGGAGCTGTTTTTT. Its protein product is CASSTGTGRDTGELFF.

The chain carries TRBV18 and TRBJ2-7; no reliable D call. The CDR3 is 16 amino acids. Germline V gene sequence: CDR1 KGHSH, CDR2 LQKENI. V gave up 6 bases and J gave up 5 bases, with 23 bases separating them. The CDR3 region is CASSPVAIKEAHEQYF. CDR3 nucleotides: TGTGCCAGCTCCCCGGTAGCTATAAAGGAAGCCCACGAGCAGTACTTC.

This chain uses TRBV5-6 with TRBJ1-1; 7 positions agree with TRBD1. The V segment lost 4 bases and the J segment 0 bases; nucleotides outside the gene matches: 3. This CDR3 is 14 amino acids long. Germline CDR1 is SGHDT and CDR2 is YYEEEE. The CDR3 DNA is TGTGCCAGCAGCCCTACAGGGGTGAACACTGAAGCTTTCTTT. It yields the protein CASSPTGVNTEAFF. Complete variable domain (other parts from reference TRBV5-6 and TRBJ1-1): DAGVTQSPTHLIKTRGQQVTLRCSPKSGHDTVSWYQQALGQGPQFIFQYYEEEERQRGNFPDRFSGHQFPNYSSELNVNALLLGDSALYLCASSPTGVNTEAFFGQGTRLTVV.

The CDR3 protein is CASSKRGRSNSPLHF. As DNA, the CDR3 is TGTGCCAGCAGCAAGAGAGGGAGGAGTAATTCACCCCTCCACTTT. The chain employs TRBV21-1 and TRBJ1-6. TRBV21-1 is deemed a pseudogene. The CDR3 length is 15 residues.

V and J are TRBV9 and TRBJ2-1; the match to TRBD2 covers 10 bases. Looked up from germline, CDR1 is SGDLS and CDR2 is YYNGEE. J gave up 8 bases and V 6 bases, and 8 bases lay outside the gene matches. The CDR3 covers 14 residues. The CDR3 DNA reads as TGTGCCAGCACCAAGAGCGGGAGGGGGGATGAGCAGTTCTTC. It specifies CASTKSGRGDEQFF.

J is TRBJ1-1 and V is TRBV19; the D gene is possibly TRBD1 (5 bases). Trimming took off 5 bases at V and 0 bases at J, with 19 bases between the two ends. This CDR3 region has 17 residues. CDR1 and CDR2 (germline): LNHDA, SQIVND (reference sequence). The CDR3 protein is CASSRGWGRSMNTEAFF. The CDR3 region has the DNA TGTGCCAGTAGTCGCGGCTGGGGCCGGTCTATGAACACTGAAGCTTTCTTT. The full variable domain, in which reference TRBV19 and TRBJ1-1 provide the parts outside the CDR3, is DGGITQSPKYLFRKEGQNVTLSCEQNLNHDAMYWYRQDPGQGLRLIYYSQIVNDFQKGDIAEGYSVSREKKESFPLTVTSAQKNPTAFYLCASSRGWGRSMNTEAFFGQGTRLTVV.

The chain uses TRBV24-1 and TRBJ1-1; TRBD1 matches at 10 bases. Losses at the gene ends were 2 bases for V and 5 bases for J; bases not matched to a gene: 4. Germline V CDR1 and CDR2: KGHDR, SFDVKD. The CDR3 spans 15 residues. CDR3 bases: TGTGCCACCAGTGATTCGACAGGGGGCGGAACTGAAGCTTTCTTT. This translates into CATSDSTGGGTEAFF.

V gene TRBV4-3 combines with J gene TRBJ1-1; perhaps TRBD1 as D (6 bases). Per germline, CDR1 LGHNA and CDR2 YSLEER. Trimming left V 2 bases short and J 4 bases short, with 14 bases between. CDR3 length equals 15 residues. CDR3 nucleotides: TGCGCCAGCAGCCAACGGGCCCAGGGGAGCACTGAAGCTTTCTTT. Residues: CASSQRAQGSTEAFF.

The V gene is TRBV5-1, the J gene TRBJ1-2; D is unclear. This CDR3 is 13 amino acids long. Trimming took 4 bases from V and 6 from J, leaving 13 bases between them. CDR1 is SGHRS, CDR2 YFSETQ, per germline. CDR3 sequence (DNA): TGCGCCAGCAGCCCTGAAGGAGTCAATGGCTACACCTTC. Protein: CASSPEGVNGYTF.

This chain connects TRBV6-1 to TRBJ2-7, with a weak D call TRBD1 (6 bases). Germline V gives CDR1 MNHNS, CDR2 SASEGT. Trimming left V 2 bases short and J 3 bases short, with 11 bases between. The CDR3 runs to 14 residues. For the CDR3, the DNA is TGTGCCAGCAGTGAAATGAAAGGGGGCTACGAGCAGTACTTC. Amino acids: CASSEMKGGYEQYF.

CDR3 loop: CASSQEVAGDEQFF. CDR3 DNA: TGTGCCAGCAGCCAAGAAGTAGCCGGGGATGAGCAGTTCTTC. The chain employs TRBV4-2 and TRBJ2-1; a possible D gene is TRBD2 (5 bases). Germline V gene data show CDR1 as LGHNA and CDR2 as YNFKEQ. The ends were cut back, 0 bases at V and 8 bases at J, with 11 bases in the middle. The CDR3 consists of 14 residues.

The V gene is TRBV11-2, the J gene TRBJ2-3; D is possibly TRBD2 (6 bases). Looked up from germline, CDR1 is SGHAT and CDR2 is FQNNGV. The V end was cut by 7 bases, the J end by 7 bases, with 18 bases between. This CDR3 spans 14 amino acids. As DNA, the CDR3 is TGTGCCAGCACCAACCCGGGACTGCCAAATACGCAGTATTTT. Amino acids: CASTNPGLPNTQYF.

The gene calls are TRBV5-1 and TRBJ2-7; 8 nucleotides match TRBD1. The CDR3 runs to 14 residues. Germline lookup yields CDR1 SGHRS and CDR2 YFSETQ. Unmatched junction bases numbered 4, after V lost 3 bases and J lost 2 bases. DNA for the CDR3: TGCGCCAGCAGCTGGACAGGGATCACCTACGAGCAGTACTTC. Translated: CASSWTGITYEQYF. The full variable domain, its missing parts supplied by reference TRBV5-1 and TRBJ2-7, is KAGVTQTPRYLIKTRGQQVTLSCSPISGHRSVSWYQQTPGQGLQFLFEYFSETQRNKGNFPGRFSGRQFSNSRSEMNVSTLELGDSALYLCASSWTGITYEQYFGPGTRLTVT.